A selection of T cell receptor beta chains follows, all from one sample in a study of blood T cells in healthy people across ages. TCRdb redid the calling of the 5' RACE reads with MiXCR, one entry per CDR3 protein. Of 800,000 to 950,000 distinct CDR3 sequences detected, 25% to 35% appear once; the ten largest clones hold about 9.4%. The sample also formed part of further work on T cells of mothers and their children.

The sample was blood. These receptors were taken from a woman aged 40 to 55 in good health. CDR3s include the opening cysteine and the closing phenylalanine or tryptophan. D genes are given only for firm matches. The size entry is marked missing in some rows and otherwise reads once, few, many or a size class.

TRBV27	.	TRBJ1-1	.	TGTGCCAGCAGTTTATACGGGGGGCGGTTGGGTACTGAAGCTTTCTTT	CASSLYGGRLGTEAFF
TRBV10-3	.	TRBJ2-1	.	TGTGCCATCAGTGTTGGCACCGAGCAGTTCTTC	CAISVGTEQFF
TRBV2	.	TRBJ2-5	few	TGTGCCAGCTCGACTGACTTCTTGCAGACCCAGTACTTC	CASSTDFLQTQYF
TRBV2	.	TRBJ1-5	.	TGTGCCAGCACGTTAACGGGGGGTCAGCCCCAGCATTTT	CASTLTGGQPQHF
TRBV28	TRBD1	TRBJ2-3	.	TGTGCCAGCAGTCCGCGACAGGGGGTTGGAGATACGCAGTATTTT	CASSPRQGVGDTQYF
TRBV7-2	.	TRBJ2-5	.	TGTGCCAGCAGCTCCAGGCAGGGGTGGAATGAGCAGTACTTC	CASSSRQGWNEQYF
TRBV11-2	TRBD2	TRBJ2-7	few	TGTGCCAGCAGCGCCCTGCAGCGGGGGGCCCGCTACGAGCAGTACTTC	CASSALQRGARYEQYF
TRBV12-3/TRBV12-4	TRBD2	TRBJ2-3	many	TGTGCCAGCAGCGGACTAGGAGGGACAGATACGCAGTATTTT	CASSGLGGTDTQYF
TRBV7-8	.	TRBJ2-7	many	TGTGCCAGCAGCTTACCAGGCAGGAGTTCAGGAATCTACGAGCAGTACTTC	CASSLPGRSSGIYEQYF
TRBV7-9	.	TRBJ2-3	few	TGCGCCAGCAGCTTAGCTCGGGGCGGGGGCTCAGATACGCAGTATTTT	CASSLARGGGSDTQYF
TRBV15	TRBD2	TRBJ2-5	.	TGTGCCACCAGCAGCCTGAGGACTAGCGAGACCCAGTACTTC	CATSSLRTSETQYF
TRBV7-2	TRBD2	TRBJ2-1	many	TGTGCCAGCAGCCCCCCTAGCGGGGGGGCCAATGAGCAGTTCTTC	CASSPPSGGANEQFF
TRBV11-1	.	TRBJ1-6	many	TGTGCCAGCAGCTTAGCCCCCGAGGGAAATTCACCCCTCCACTTT	CASSLAPEGNSPLHF
TRBV6-2/TRBV6-3	TRBD2	TRBJ2-1	few	TGTGCCAGCATCCAACGACTAGCGGGGGACTTCTACAATGAGCAGTTCTTC	CASIQRLAGDFYNEQFF
TRBV18	.	TRBJ1-1	few	TGTGCCAGCTCACCTTACGTCAGAGGGCCAAACACTGAAGCTTTCTTT	CASSPYVRGPNTEAFF
TRBV2	TRBD2	TRBJ2-3	.	TGTGCCAGCAGTGGGACGGGGGGGACTAGCACAGATACGCAGTATTTT	CASSGTGGTSTDTQYF
TRBV28	.	TRBJ2-4	.	TGTGCCGCACGGGGGACTCACCAAAAGTACTTC	CAARGTHQKYF
TRBV20-1	.	TRBJ2-5	many	TGCAGTGCTAGTTCTGGCAGTCCAGGGACCCAGTACTTC	CSASSGSPGTQYF
TRBV3-1	.	TRBJ2-3	.	TGTGCCAGCAGCCAAGAAGGGCAGTGGGGCACAGATACGCAGTATTTT	CASSQEGQWGTDTQYF
TRBV7-8	TRBD2	TRBJ2-2	.	TGTGCCAGCAGCCCGGGACTAGCGGGGCCCACCGGGGAGCTGTTTTTT	CASSPGLAGPTGELFF
TRBV7-2	.	TRBJ2-7	once	TGTGCCAGCAGCTTCCCAGCAGTTCCCTCCTACGAGCAGTACTTC	CASSFPAVPSYEQYF
TRBV3-1	TRBD1	TRBJ2-1	.	TGTGCCAGCAGCCACCTGACAGGGCGGGTAGGCAATGAGCAGTTCTTC	CASSHLTGRVGNEQFF
TRBV9	.	TRBJ1-1	few	TGTGCCAGCAGCGTAGAAATAGGCCACACTGAAGCTTTCTTT	CASSVEIGHTEAFF
TRBV19	.	TRBJ1-5	few	TGTGCCAGTAGTGGACAGAGCGGCAATCAGCCCCAGCATTTT	CASSGQSGNQPQHF
TRBV7-2	.	TRBJ2-3	.	TGTGCCAGCAGCTCCTGGACTAGCACAGATACGCAGTATTTT	CASSSWTSTDTQYF
TRBV20-1	.	TRBJ2-7	many	TGCAGTGCTAGAGACCGGGTCTCCTACGAGCAGTACTTC	CSARDRVSYEQYF
TRBV5-1	.	TRBJ2-5	.	TGCGCCAGCAGCTTTCGATCCGGAGGGAAAGAGACCCAGTACTTC	CASSFRSGGKETQYF
TRBV20-1	.	TRBJ2-7	.	TGCAGTGCTAGAGCTATAGGAGCAGTTACCTACGAGCAGTACTTC	CSARAIGAVTYEQYF
TRBV7-9	.	TRBJ2-5	.	TGTGCCAGCAGCTTCAGTCCCGCCGAGACCCAGTACTTC	CASSFSPAETQYF
TRBV19	.	TRBJ2-3	.	TGTGCCAGTACCGACCGGGGGCATAGCACAGATACGCAGTATTTT	CASTDRGHSTDTQYF
TRBV3-1	TRBD2	TRBJ2-7	.	TGTGCCAGCAGCCCCGAGGGTAGCGGGGCCTGTTACGAGCAGTACTTC	CASSPEGSGACYEQYF
TRBV5-4	.	TRBJ2-5	.	TGTGCCAGCAGAGAACCGGGAGAGACCCAGTACTTC	CASREPGETQYF
TRBV12-3/TRBV12-4	.	TRBJ2-7	once	TGTGCCAGCAGTGAAAGCAGGGGAACCTCCTACGAGCAGTACTTC	CASSESRGTSYEQYF
TRBV5-1	TRBD1	TRBJ1-2	.	TGCGCCAGCAGCTCGGGACAGGGGGCGCGAGGCTATGGCTACACCTTC	CASSSGQGARGYGYTF
TRBV20-1	.	TRBJ1-5	once	TGCAGTGCTAGAGCCCGGCTGGCGGGCAATCAGCCCCAGCATTTT	CSARARLAGNQPQHF
TRBV20-1	.	TRBJ2-7	once	TGCAGTGCTCTCCCGACAGAACACTACGAGCAGTACTTC	CSALPTEHYEQYF
TRBV7-2	.	TRBJ1-2	.	TGTGCCAGCAGATTAGAAGGAGGACCCCTCTATGGTTACACCTTC	CASRLEGGPLYGYTF
TRBV13	.	TRBJ2-7	many	TGTGCCAGCAGCTTAGAGGGAGGAGTAGCCTACGAGCAGTACTTC	CASSLEGGVAYEQYF
TRBV6-2/TRBV6-3	.	TRBJ2-1	.	TGTGCCAGCACCCCTTTTGGAGGGGTCTATGACAATGAGCAGTTCTTC	CASTPFGGVYDNEQFF
TRBV28	.	TRBJ1-5	few	TGTGCCAGCAGCCCCCGCTTTCCCGACTGGCAGCCCCAGCATTTT	CASSPRFPDWQPQHF
TRBV9	TRBD2	TRBJ2-1	.	TGTGCCAGCAGCGTAGATCGGGAGGCTACCGTCTCCTACAATGAGCAGTTCTTC	CASSVDREATVSYNEQFF
TRBV3-1	.	TRBJ1-1	few	TGTGCCAGCAGCCAAGCGGGGGGGCGAACTGAAGCTTTCTTT	CASSQAGGRTEAFF